Listed below are T cell receptor beta chains from one sample, sequenced in a study of blood T cell repertoires in COVID-19. This table comes from immunoSEQ multiplex PCR, and its TCRdb copy is limited to in-frame clones, with some not included. This sample has roughly 150,000 clones; 75% to 85% occur once, and the top ten carry roughly 0.58%. Sequenced: peripheral blood. Receptors originate from a man between 60 and 75 years old with acute or convalescent COVID-19. CDR3s include the opening cysteine and the closing phenylalanine or tryptophan. A D gene is named only where the DNA matches it firmly. Size is stated for part of the rows, as once, few or many counts, or as a class when the clone is expanded.

j_call	clone_size	v_call	d_call	cdr3_aa	cdr3_nt
TRBJ1-4	once	TRBV2	TRBD1	CASSSDRTREKLFF	TGTGCCAGCAGCTCGGACAGGACTCGTGAAAAACTGTTTTTT
TRBJ2-1	NA	TRBV10-3	TRBD2	CAIGTSGGRSSYNEQFF	TGTGCCATAGGGACTAGCGGGGGGCGGAGCTCCTACAATGAGCAGTTCTTC
TRBJ2-1	NA	TRBV28	NA	CASNGNWGNSTSYNEQFF	TGTGCCAGCAACGGGAACTGGGGAAACTCCACTAGCTACAATGAGCAGTTCTTC
TRBJ2-1	NA	TRBV7-2	TRBD2	CASSSRTRNIYNEQFF	TGTGCCAGCAGCTCGCGGACTAGAAACATATACAATGAGCAGTTCTTC
TRBJ1-5	NA	TRBV10-3	NA	CAISESPGGPNSNQPQHF	TGTGCCATCAGTGAGTCTCCGGGAGGGCCAAATAGCAATCAGCCCCAGCATTTT
TRBJ1-2	NA	TRBV19	NA	CASSITRNYGYTF	TGTGCCAGTAGTATCACGCGGAACTATGGCTACACCTTC
TRBJ1-5	NA	TRBV24-1	NA	CATSDSRRGNGQPQHF	TGTGCCACCAGTGATTCGCGTCGGGGAAACGGCCAGCCCCAGCATTTT
TRBJ1-2	once	TRBV3-1/TRBV3-2	NA	CASSQAAGSPYGYTF	TGTGCCAGCAGCCAAGCCGCGGGGAGTCCCTATGGCTACACCTTC
TRBJ1-1	NA	TRBV19	NA	CASSIAGGRSGTEAFF	TGTGCCAGTAGTATAGCCGGGGGGCGGAGTGGCACTGAAGCTTTCTTT
TRBJ1-1	few	TRBV28	TRBD1	CASSYSRTGNTEAFF	TGTGCCAGCAGTTACTCACGGACAGGGAACACTGAAGCTTTCTTT
TRBJ1-5	few	TRBV12-5	NA	CASGLVRDRTDQPQHF	TGTGCTAGTGGTTTGGTACGTGACAGGACAGATCAGCCCCAGCATTTT
TRBJ2-5	NA	TRBV24-1	NA	CATSDSREYQETQYF	TGTGCCACCAGTGATAGCCGGGAGTACCAAGAGACCCAGTACTTC
TRBJ2-7	NA	TRBV27	TRBD1	CASSGTGAAYEQYF	TGTGCCAGCAGCGGGACAGGGGCGGCCTACGAGCAGTACTTC
TRBJ1-1	NA	TRBV7-2	NA	CASSLAPGGAFF	TGTGCCAGCAGCTTAGCTCCCGGGGGAGCTTTCTTT
TRBJ1-2	once	TRBV3-1/TRBV3-2	NA	CASSQGQGGYTF	TGTGCCAGCAGCCAAGGGCAGGGCGGCTACACCTTC
TRBJ2-2	NA	TRBV3-1/TRBV3-2	TRBD2	CASSLRLGLAGGTGELFF	TGTGCCAGCAGCCTAAGGCTCGGACTAGCGGGAGGAACCGGGGAGCTGTTTTTT
TRBJ2-7	NA	TRBV9	NA	CASSEDPLAYEQYF	TGTGCCAGCAGCGAGGATCCCCTAGCTTACGAGCAGTACTTC
TRBJ1-6	NA	TRBV27	TRBD1	CASSSNTGGLSPLHF	TGTGCCAGCAGTTCCAACACAGGGGGTCTCTCACCCCTCCACTTT
TRBJ2-7	NA	TRBV2	TRBD1	CASSGLVMDREEGKYEQYF	TGTGCCAGCAGTGGTCTCGTAATGGACAGGGAAGAGGGAAAATACGAGCAGTACTTC
TRBJ1-2	few	TRBV13	NA	CASSQGQNGYTF	TGTGCCAGCAGCCAAGGACAGAACGGCTACACCTTC
TRBJ2-5	NA	TRBV20-1	NA	CSAAPGETQYF	TGCAGTGCCGCCCCGGGAGAGACCCAGTACTTC
TRBJ2-7	NA	TRBV7-9	TRBD1	CASSAGTGRDEQYF	TGTGCCAGCAGCGCCGGGACAGGGAGAGACGAGCAGTACTTC
TRBJ1-4	NA	TRBV28	NA	CASTQGGSNEKLFF	TGTGCCAGCACCCAGGGAGGGAGTAATGAAAAACTGTTTTTT
TRBJ1-2	NA	TRBV12-5	TRBD1	CASGSPTQGADGYTF	TGTGCTAGTGGTTCCCCTACACAGGGGGCCGATGGCTACACCTTC
TRBJ1-2	NA	TRBV6-2/TRBV6-3	NA	CASSYDQGYGYTF	TGTGCCAGCAGTTACGACCAGGGCTATGGCTACACCTTC
TRBJ1-5	NA	TRBV6-6	TRBD1	CASSYRDRVGQPQHF	TGTGCCAGCAGTTACCGGGACAGGGTGGGCCAGCCCCAGCATTTT
TRBJ2-1	NA	TRBV2	NA	CASSGLANEQFF	TGTGCCAGCAGTGGTCTAGCGAATGAGCAGTTCTTC
TRBJ2-3	NA	TRBV20-1	NA	CSASGRGLVDTQYF	TGCAGTGCTAGTGGGCGGGGGCTGGTAGATACGCAGTATTTT
TRBJ1-2	NA	TRBV6-5	NA	CASRTGTSNYGYTF	TGTGCCAGCAGGACCGGGACTTCTAACTATGGCTACACCTTC
TRBJ2-4	NA	TRBV12-3/TRBV12-4	NA	CASRGGGGIQYF	TGTGCCAGCAGGGGGGGAGGTGGCATTCAGTACTTC